Detailed here is one T cell receptor (beta chain). V was pared by 0 bases and J by 2 bases, with 9 bases between. The CDR3 sequence is 14 residues long. CDR1 GTSNPN and CDR2 SVGIG come from the germline V gene (reference sequence). These data come from a study of CD8+ T cells in alopecia areata. Study information: Dosing spanned 6 to 18 months on tofacitinib, then 6 months off drug.

Treatment meaning: oral pan-JAK inhibitor, 5-10 mg twice daily. RNA was extracted and reverse transcribed into cDNA as the sequencing template. Some clones are missing from TCRdb's copy, which holds only in-frame ones; the method was immunoSEQ multiplex PCR. Among about 190,000 clones listed, 64% were seen once. The chain has TRBV30 and TRBJ2-3; perhaps TRBD2 as D (7 bases). The clonotype was recovered from a human donor with alopecia areata. The specimen was CD4+ T cells sorted from blood, collected at week 4, from a patient treated with tofacitinib. CDR3 DNA: TGTGCCTGGAGTGTACGGGGGGCCACAGATACGCAGTATTTT. It is translated as CAWSVRGATDTQYF. Variable domain in full (rest from reference TRBV30 and TRBJ2-3): SQTIHQWPATLVQPVGSPLSLECTVEGTSNPNLYWYRQAAGRGLQLLFYSVGIGQISSEVPQNLSASRPQDRQFILSSKKLLLSDSGFYLCAWSVRGATDTQYFGPGTRLTVL.